The 30 T cell receptor beta chains below were found in one sample sequenced in a study of shared clonotypes between healthy human individuals. Data came from immunoSEQ multiplex PCR; TCRdb stores just in-frame clones and leaves some out. The data contain 2 million or so clones, 95% of them singletons. The sample was naive CD4+ T cells sorted from blood. Subset here: CD45RA+ positively selected. Every receptor here comes from a man younger than 35 in good health.

The V and J genes are TRBV11-2 and TRBJ2-7, with 7 positions matching TRBD2. With 4 bases clipped from V and 1 base from J, the junction kept 4 bases outside the gene matches. CDR3 size: 14 residues. Per the germline V gene, CDR1 is SGHAT and CDR2 is FQNNGV. Here the CDR3 DNA reads TGTGCCAGCAGCTCCAGCGGGATTTCCTACGAGCAGTACTTC. Translated: CASSSSGISYEQYF.

The rearrangement links TRBV7-8 to TRBJ2-3; a weak D match, TRBD2 (6 bases). V was cut by 5 bases and J by 2 bases, with 11 bases left in between. Germline loops: CDR1 SGHVS, CDR2 FQNEAQ. The CDR3 covers 14 residues. The CDR3 sequence is CASSTTRHTDTQYF. The CDR3 nucleotides read TGTGCCAGCAGCACGACTAGACACACAGATACGCAGTATTTT.

V and J are TRBV11-2 and TRBJ2-7; TRBD1 matches at 8 bases. After removal of 10 bases from V and 5 bases from J, the junction contained 7 bases not matched to a gene. Germline assignment: CDR1 SGHAT and CDR2 FQNNGV. The CDR3 covers 12 residues. The CDR3 DNA is TGTGCCACCATCGGACAGGGCAACGAGCAGTACTTC. Its translation: CATIGQGNEQYF.

The chain couples TRBV5-1 to TRBJ2-3, with TRBD2 matching over 9 bases. The CDR3 loop spans 16 amino acids. The J segment lost 2 bases and the V segment lost 3 bases, leaving 7 bases of the junction unmatched. Germline CDR1 and CDR2: SGHRS and YFSETQ. CDR3 DNA: TGCGCCAGCAGCTCGGACGAGCGGGGGGTCACAGATACGCAGTATTTT. This codes for CASSSDERGVTDTQYF.

The chain couples TRBV18 to TRBJ1-5; 9 nucleotides align to TRBD1. V gave up 3 bases and J gave up 9 bases; unmatched junction bases: 21. The CDR3 loop spans 19 amino acids. CDR1 is KGHSH and CDR2 is LQKENI in the germline V gene. The CDR3 DNA sequence: TGTGCCAGCTCACCCTCGCTCATTCGCACCGGGACAGGGACAGGGCCCCAGCATTTT. Protein: CASSPSLIRTGTGTGPQHF.

This clone was counted once. This chain links TRBV6-5 with TRBJ1-1; D may be TRBD1 (5 bases). Germline CDR1 reads MNHEY; CDR2 reads SVGAGI. The CDR3 is made up of 15 amino acids. Trimming cost V 6 bases and J 0 bases, with 14 bases left between them. CDR3 sequence reads: CASRGLDRLNTEAFF. CDR3 coding DNA: TGTGCCAGCAGGGGTCTTGACAGATTGAACACTGAAGCTTTCTTT.

The rearrangement links TRBV5-1 to TRBJ2-6; D perhaps matches TRBD2 (6 bases). Trimming took off 1 base at V and 3 bases at J, with 8 bases between the two ends. This CDR3 has 15 residues. Germline V gives CDR1 SGHRS, CDR2 YFSETQ. DNA of the CDR3: TGCGCCAGCAGCTTGTGGGGAGGTGGGGCCAACGTCCTGACTTTC. This translates into CASSLWGGGANVLTF.

The chain is built from TRBV10-3 and TRBJ2-5; no firm D call. V lost 2 bases and J lost 1, with 8 bases in between. The CDR3 extends over 14 amino acids. Germline CDR1 reads ENHRY; CDR2 reads SYGVKD. The CDR3 region is CAISETLIQETQYF. The DNA of the CDR3 is TGTGCCATCAGTGAGACCTTAATCCAAGAGACCCAGTACTTC.

The rearrangement links TRBV4-1 to TRBJ1-6; perhaps TRBD1 as D (6 bases). V was clipped by 0 bases and J by 10 bases, with 19 bases between them. This CDR3 has 17 amino acids. Germline-derived CDR1 and CDR2 are MGHRA and YSYEKL. As DNA, the CDR3 is TGCGCCAGCAGCCAAGAACCCCCGGGACAAAGGGACTCACCCCTCCACTTT. Translation gives CASSQEPPGQRDSPLHF.

The CDR3 nucleotides are TGTGCCAGCAGTGGGCCAGGGGGAGCCTATGGCTACACCTTC. Translation: CASSGPGGAYGYTF. This chain links TRBV25-1 with TRBJ1-2, with TRBD1 identical over 7 bases. The CDR3 totals 14 residues. V lost 4 bases to trimming and J lost 4 bases; unmatched junction nucleotides: 6. CDR1 and CDR2 (germline): MGHDK, SYGVNS.

This chain connects TRBV7-9 to TRBJ1-2; a weak D match, TRBD1 (5 bases). CDR1 and CDR2 from the germline V gene are SEHNR and FQNEAQ (reference sequence). The CDR3 is 13 amino acids. Trimming stripped 2 bases from V and 7 bases from J, with 11 bases between. CDR3 amino acids: CASSLIWGSGYTF. CDR3 in DNA: TGTGCCAGCAGCTTAATTTGGGGCTCTGGCTACACCTTC.

The chain uses TRBV19 and TRBJ1-5; D remains ambiguous. The CDR3 is 13 amino acids. Germline-derived CDR1 and CDR2 are LNHDA and SQIVND (reference sequence). V was clipped by 6 bases and J by 5 bases, with 11 bases between them. In DNA, the CDR3 is TGTGCCAGTAGCACTAATGTAGATCAGCCCCAGCATTTT. Translation gives CASSTNVDQPQHF. The whole variable domain, remainder taken from reference TRBV19 and TRBJ1-5, is DGGITQSPKYLFRKEGQNVTLSCEQNLNHDAMYWYRQDPGQGLRLIYYSQIVNDFQKGDIAEGYSVSREKKESFPLTVTSAQKNPTAFYLCASSTNVDQPQHFGDGTRLSIL.

The V gene is TRBV10-1, the J gene TRBJ1-6; D possibly corresponds to TRBD1 (6 bases). CDR1 and CDR2 from the germline V gene are WNHNN and SYGVQD (reference sequence). The CDR3 is 13 residues long. V was cut by 3 bases and J by 8 bases, with 8 bases left in between. Here the CDR3 reads CASSDQGHSPLHF. The CDR3 nucleotides read TGCGCCAGCAGTGACCAGGGGCATTCACCCCTCCACTTT.

Note on this clone: This same CDR3 is encoded by further DNA sequences in the sample. The V and J genes are TRBV5-1 and TRBJ1-2; perhaps TRBD1 as D (5 bases). Germline lookup yields CDR1 SGHRS and CDR2 YFSETQ. Trimming took 0 bases from V and 6 from J, leaving 9 bases between them. The CDR3 runs to 13 residues. CDR3 amino acids: CASSLGQGNGYTF. In nucleotides, the CDR3 is TGCGCCAGCAGCTTGGGTCAGGGCAATGGCTACACCTTC.

The chain uses TRBV19 and TRBJ1-3; a weak D match, TRBD1 (5 bases). V shed 6 bases and J shed 1 base, with 16 bases lying between them. Germline values: CDR1 LNHDA, CDR2 SQIVND (reference sequence). CDR3 length equals 16 residues. The CDR3 sequence: CASSDGRGFSGNTIYF. CDR3 bases: TGTGCCAGTAGCGACGGACGGGGGTTTTCTGGAAACACCATATATTTT.

This chain joins TRBV30 and TRBJ2-1, with D hard to call. This CDR3 spans 13 amino acids. CDR1 is GTSNPN and CDR2 is SVGIG in the germline V gene (reference sequence). The V and J ends lost 8 bases and 4 bases respectively, with 15 bases between them. CDR3 residues: CAGQIELYNEQFF. CDR3 in DNA: TGTGCCGGCCAGATTGAGCTTTACAATGAGCAGTTCTTC.

As for this clone: Other DNA sequences in the sample encode the same CDR3. The chain carries TRBV30 and TRBJ1-1, with 11 bases fitting TRBD1. J gave up 2 bases and V 3 bases, and 5 bases lay outside the gene matches. This CDR3 is built from 15 residues. CDR1 and CDR2 (germline): GTSNPN, SVGIG (reference sequence). The CDR3: CAWSGTGGKNTEAFF. The CDR3 region has the DNA TGTGCCTGGAGCGGGACAGGGGGTAAAAACACTGAAGCTTTCTTT.

This chain links TRBV28 with TRBJ2-7; D tentatively reads TRBD1 or TRBD2 (5 bases each). CDR1 is MDHEN and CDR2 is SYDVKM in the germline V gene. This CDR3 is 14 amino acids long. V gave up 5 bases and J gave up 4 bases, with 15 bases separating them. CDR3 bases: TGTGCCAGCAGTCTGTGGGGGAAAAGTTACGAGCAGTACTTC. Its translation: CASSLWGKSYEQYF.

The chain couples TRBV29-1 to TRBJ2-5; D perhaps matches TRBD2 (7 bases). CDR3 length: 14 residues. Germline V lookup: CDR1 SQVTM, CDR2 ANQGSEA. V dropped 4 bases and J dropped 5 bases, with 17 bases sitting between them. In DNA form, the CDR3 reads TGCAGCGTTGCACAGGGAGGGGGATGGGAGACCCAGTACTTC. Protein: CSVAQGGGWETQYF.

The chain links TRBV19 to TRBJ1-2; D unresolved. Trimming pared 5 bases from V and 0 bases from J, leaving 4 bases between. Germline assignment: CDR1 LNHDA and CDR2 SQIVND (reference sequence). This CDR3 is 12 amino acids long. The CDR3 spells CASSLANYGYTF. Here the CDR3 DNA reads TGTGCCAGTAGTTTGGCTAACTATGGCTACACCTTC.

Comment on this clone: Other DNA sequences within the sample encode an identical CDR3. This sequence joins TRBV2 and TRBJ2-7; TRBD1 matches at 9 bases. The CDR3 has 14 residues. Trimming removed 7 bases from V and 0 bases from J; junction bases left unmatched: 4. The germline gives CDR1 SNHLY, CDR2 FYNNEI. CDR3 DNA sequence: TGTGCCAGCAAGGGACAGGGAAGCTCCTACGAGCAGTACTTC. The encoded protein is CASKGQGSSYEQYF.

The V gene is TRBV10-1, the J gene TRBJ2-5, with 9 bases fitting TRBD1. CDR3 length: 16 amino acids. V was clipped by 4 bases and J by 4 bases; unmatched bases: 10. Germline CDR1 and CDR2: WNHNN and SYGVQD (reference sequence). The CDR3 bases are TGCGCCAGCAGTGGATCCGGGACAGGGAGGATAGAGACCCAGTACTTC. This codes for CASSGSGTGRIETQYF.

The chain recombines TRBV6-5 with TRBJ2-1; no reliable D call. With 0 bases removed from V and 7 bases from J, the gap between germline ends came to 16 bases. The CDR3 spans 16 residues. Germline CDR1 is MNHEY and CDR2 is SVGAGI. CDR3 loop: CASSYSTYYKDNEQFF. The CDR3 nucleotides read TGTGCCAGCAGTTACTCAACCTACTATAAGGATAATGAGCAGTTCTTC.

The chain combines TRBV5-4 with TRBJ1-1; D gene uncertain. The CDR3 contains 14 residues. Germline V gives CDR1 SGHNT, CDR2 YYREEE (reference sequence). Trimming stripped 2 bases from V and 1 base from J, with 9 bases between. CDR3 sequence (DNA): TGTGCCAGCAGCTTCCGGGCGGGGAACACTGAAGCTTTCTTT. Translated, it gives CASSFRAGNTEAFF.

The chain couples TRBV5-1 to TRBJ1-3, with 7 bases matching TRBD1. CDR1 and CDR2 (germline): SGHRS, YFSETQ. V lost 0 bases to trimming and J lost 3 bases; unmatched junction nucleotides: 6. This CDR3 has 16 amino acids. DNA of the CDR3: TGCGCCAGCAGCTTGGGATCAGGGGGTTATGGAAACACCATATATTTT. Protein product: CASSLGSGGYGNTIYF.

The sample holds one count of this clone. Other DNA sequences from this sample encode an identical CDR3 as well. The chain recombines TRBV2 with TRBJ1-2, with D possibly matching TRBD1 (5 bases). The V gene's germline CDR1 is SNHLY and CDR2 FYNNEI. The V end lost 2 bases, the J end lost 2 bases, and 6 bases lay between the germline ends. CDR3 size: 13 residues. The CDR3: CASSEPGNYGYTF. Written as DNA, the CDR3 is TGTGCCAGCAGTGAACCAGGGAACTATGGCTACACCTTC. Variable domain in full (rest from reference TRBV2 and TRBJ1-2): EPEVTQTPSHQVTQMGQEVILRCVPISNHLYFYWYRQILGQKVEFLVSFYNNEISEKSEIFDDQFSVERPDGSNFTLKIRSTKLEDSAMYFCASSEPGNYGYTFGSGTRLTVV.

The V call is TRBV28, the J call TRBJ2-4; D possibly matches TRBD1 or TRBD2 (5 bases each). The CDR3 consists of 17 residues. Germline V gene data show CDR1 as MDHEN and CDR2 as SYDVKM. Trimming cost V 7 bases and J 8 bases, with 27 bases left between them. The CDR3 bases are TGTGCCAGCATCCCCGGGACCAAGGGTGTTCAAGCGGACATTCAGTACTTC. Translating it yields CASIPGTKGVQADIQYF.

This sequence joins TRBV28 and TRBJ1-2; TRBD1 aligns across 8 bases. CDR1 MDHEN and CDR2 SYDVKM come from the germline V gene. The CDR3 has 14 amino acids. After removal of 8 bases from V and 8 bases from J, the junction contained 13 bases not matched to a gene. The CDR3 nucleotides are TGTGCCAGCTCTGAGGGACAGGCTCTTTCGGGCTACACCTTC. It yields the protein CASSEGQALSGYTF.

The chain recombines TRBV6-6 with TRBJ2-7; D may be TRBD2 (6 bases). CDR3 length: 14 amino acids. Germline V lookup: CDR1 MNHNY, CDR2 SVGAGI (reference sequence). Trimming took 6 bases from V and 3 from J, leaving 15 bases between them. CDR3 DNA: TGTGCCAGCAGCTCCCCGGGGGAAGACTACGAGCAGTACTTC. This translates into CASSSPGEDYEQYF.

The chain uses TRBV30 and TRBJ2-7; D may be TRBD1 (6 bases). This CDR3 is 13 amino acids long. V was clipped by 2 bases and J by 2 bases, with 10 bases between them. Germline V gene lookup returns CDR1 GTSNPN and CDR2 SVGIG (reference sequence). The CDR3 coding sequence is TGTGCCTGGAGTCCGGGACACACCTACGAGCAGTACTTC. Protein sequence: CAWSPGHTYEQYF.